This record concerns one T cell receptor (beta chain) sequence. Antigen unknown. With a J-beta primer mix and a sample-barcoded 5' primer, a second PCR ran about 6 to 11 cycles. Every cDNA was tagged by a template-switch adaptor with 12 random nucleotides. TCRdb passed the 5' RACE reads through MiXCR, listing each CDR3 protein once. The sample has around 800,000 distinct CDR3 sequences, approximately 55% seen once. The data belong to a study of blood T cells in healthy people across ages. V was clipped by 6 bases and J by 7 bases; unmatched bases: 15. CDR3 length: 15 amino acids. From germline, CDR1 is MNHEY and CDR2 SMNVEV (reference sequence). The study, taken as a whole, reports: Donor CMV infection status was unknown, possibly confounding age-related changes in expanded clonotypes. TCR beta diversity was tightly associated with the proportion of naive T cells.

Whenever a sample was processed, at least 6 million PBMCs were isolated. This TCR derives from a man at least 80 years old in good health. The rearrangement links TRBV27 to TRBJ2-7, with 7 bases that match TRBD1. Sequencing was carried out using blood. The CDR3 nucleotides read TGTGCCAGCAGGCTTACTGACAGGGCTGGATGGGAGCAGTACTTC. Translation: CASRLTDRAGWEQYF.